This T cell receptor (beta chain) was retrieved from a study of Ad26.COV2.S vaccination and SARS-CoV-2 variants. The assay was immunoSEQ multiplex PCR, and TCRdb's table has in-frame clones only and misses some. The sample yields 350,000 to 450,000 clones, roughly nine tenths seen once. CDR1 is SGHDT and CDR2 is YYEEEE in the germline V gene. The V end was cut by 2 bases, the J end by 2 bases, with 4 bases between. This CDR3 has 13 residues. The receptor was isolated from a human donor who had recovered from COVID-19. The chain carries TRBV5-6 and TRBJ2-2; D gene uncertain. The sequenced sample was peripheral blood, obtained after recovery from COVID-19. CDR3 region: CASSFGNTGELFF. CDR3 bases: TGTGCCAGCAGCTTTGGAAACACCGGGGAGCTGTTTTTT.